This T cell receptor beta chain was captured in a study of T cells in Graves' hyperthyroidism and ophthalmopathy. V gave up 4 bases and J gave up 7 bases, with 11 bases separating them. CDR1 is LGHNA, CDR2 YSLEER, per germline. The CDR3 totals 13 residues. The investigators amplified TCR beta CDR3 regions from RNA transcripts. A first-round RT-PCR of the TCR CDR3 used the HTBI primer set. Each CDR3 protein gets one entry after TCRdb re-called the multiplex PCR reads with MiXCR. The sample carries 350,000 to 500,000 distinct CDR3 sequences, around 13% recorded once. This clonotype was seen a handful of times. What it binds is not known. Criteria for exclusion of patients were uncontrolled infection, other autoimmune disease, pregnancy or lactation. Overall study findings and caveats: Blood also showed most of the thyroid clonotypes that were expanded above 0.001.

This clonotype was sampled from a woman under 30 with Graves' hyperthyroidism. The chain combines TRBV4-3 with TRBJ1-5; D gene uncertain. The sample was blood. CDR3 protein: CASSPAGKQPQHF. Here the CDR3 DNA reads TGCGCCAGCAGCCCTGCCGGGAAGCAGCCCCAGCATTTT.